This is a list of T cell receptor beta chains from one sample in a study of T cell changes during pregnancy in multiple sclerosis. Assay used: immunoSEQ multiplex PCR; TCRdb lists only in-frame clones, some missing. Among 25,000 to 35,000 clones listed, 92% were seen once. Sequencing was performed on peripheral blood, taken in the first trimester of pregnancy. All receptors come from a female donor in good health, enrolled as a control in a pregnancy study. Both conserved end residues are part of each CDR3. A D gene is named only where the DNA matches it firmly. Rows give clone size only sometimes, using once, few, many, or a class for an expanded clone.

>once|TRBJ2-7|TRBV11-3|TRBD1
CASSFVTGVSSEQYF
TGTGCCAGCAGCTTCGTGACAGGGGTATCTTCCGAGCAGTACTTC
>.|TRBJ2-1|TRBV19|TRBD2
CASSVRLAGAHNEQFF
TGTGCCAGTAGTGTGAGACTAGCGGGAGCCCACAATGAGCAGTTCTTC
>.|TRBJ2-1|TRBV7-6|.
CASARAFGNEQFF
TGTGCCAGCGCCCGAGCTTTCGGGAATGAGCAGTTCTTC
>once|TRBJ2-3|TRBV30|.
CAWSVRRADTQYF
TGTGCCTGGAGTGTACGGAGGGCCGATACGCAGTATTTT
>.|TRBJ1-2|TRBV6-5|.
CASSYQGGGYTF
TGTGCCAGCAGTTACCAGGGAGGCGGCTACACCTTC
>once|TRBJ1-2|TRBV30|TRBD1
CAWEDRGPAYQGYTF
TGTGCCTGGGAGGACAGGGGGCCCGCGTATCAGGGCTACACCTTC
>.|TRBJ2-6|TRBV29-1|.
CSVDPGTGANVLTF
TGCAGCGTTGATCCAGGGACTGGGGCCAACGTCCTGACTTTC
>.|TRBJ2-1|TRBV27|TRBD2
CASSLSMASGRPDYNEQFF
TGTGCCAGCAGTTTATCGATGGCTAGCGGGAGGCCTGATTACAATGAGCAGTTCTTC
>.|TRBJ1-5|TRBV11-3|.
CASSLEGAGQPQHF
TGTGCCAGCAGCTTAGAGGGGGCGGGCCAGCCCCAGCATTTT
>.|TRBJ2-5|TRBV30|.
CAWKGLQETQYF
TGTGCCTGGAAGGGACTCCAAGAGACCCAGTACTTC
>.|TRBJ2-7|TRBV20-1|.
CSALDYEQYF
TGCAGTGCCTTAGACTACGAGCAGTACTTC
>.|TRBJ1-4|TRBV5-6|.
CASSLAGGATNEKLFF
TGTGCCAGCAGCTTGGCTGGGGGGGCAACTAATGAAAAACTGTTTTTT
>.|TRBJ2-2|TRBV6-6|.
CASSSVRGQGTGELFF
TGTGCCAGCAGTTCTGTGAGAGGCCAAGGCACCGGGGAGCTGTTTTTT
>.|TRBJ2-1|TRBV11-2|TRBD1
CASRPPGQGYNEQFF
TGTGCCAGCAGGCCTCCGGGACAGGGTTACAATGAGCAGTTCTTC
>.|TRBJ1-2|TRBV30|.
CAWSARVGHGYTF
TGTGCCTGGAGTGCCCGTGTGGGGCATGGCTACACCTTC
>.|TRBJ2-2|TRBV7-9|TRBD1
CASSPLTGKNGELFF
TGTGCCAGCAGCCCCTTGACAGGGAAGAACGGGGAGCTGTTTTTT
>.|TRBJ1-5|TRBV2|TRBD1
CASRVGTGNYNQPQHF
TGTGCCAGCAGGGTTGGGACAGGGAATTACAATCAGCCCCAGCATTTT
>.|TRBJ2-3|TRBV5-5|.
CATHGGEITDTQYF
TGTGCCACCCACGGGGGAGAGATAACAGATACGCAGTATTTT
>.|TRBJ2-4|TRBV30|.
CAWSKTGLAKNIQYF
TGTGCCTGGAGTAAGACAGGACTCGCCAAAAACATTCAGTACTTC
>.|TRBJ1-5|TRBV30|TRBD1
CAWSAMGQGGQPQHF
TGTGCCTGGAGCGCAATGGGACAGGGTGGTCAGCCCCAGCATTTT
>.|TRBJ1-1|TRBV11-3|TRBD1
CASSPEGTAPGTEAFF
TGTGCCAGCAGCCCAGAAGGGACAGCCCCGGGCACTGAAGCTTTCTTT
>.|TRBJ2-1|TRBV11-3|TRBD2
CASSLAGTSANEQFF
TGTGCCAGCAGCTTAGCTGGGACTAGCGCAAATGAGCAGTTCTTC
>.|TRBJ1-3|TRBV2|.
CASSEDRHTIYF
TGTGCCAGCAGTGAGGACAGACACACCATATATTTT
>.|TRBJ2-7|TRBV9|TRBD1
CASSVAGQGVEEQYF
TGTGCCAGCAGCGTAGCGGGACAGGGGGTTGAGGAGCAGTACTTC
>.|TRBJ1-1|TRBV7-2|.
CASSFGMNTEAFF
TGTGCCAGCAGCTTCGGGATGAACACTGAAGCTTTCTTT
>.|TRBJ2-7|TRBV11-3|.
CASSYRPTYEQYF
TGTGCCAGCAGCTACAGACCTACCTACGAGCAGTACTTC
>.|TRBJ1-2|TRBV15|.
CATSSEYYGYTF
TGTGCCACCAGCTCGGAGTACTATGGCTACACCTTC
>.|TRBJ2-2|TRBV28|.
CASCEVGRGYTGELFF
TGTGCCTCTTGTGAGGTGGGCAGGGGTTACACCGGGGAGCTGTTTTTT
>.|TRBJ1-1|TRBV5-1|TRBD1
CASSLEQGLTEAFF
TGCGCCAGCAGCTTGGAACAGGGGTTAACTGAAGCTTTCTTT